The rows below give T cell receptor beta chains drawn from one sample of a study of blood T cell repertoires in COVID-19. The data were produced by immunoSEQ multiplex PCR, yet TCRdb's version contains in-frame clones alone and is incomplete. The repertoire holds around 83,000 clones, with 70% to 90% as singletons. Sequencing used peripheral blood. The source of these receptors is a woman aged 70 to 79 with acute or convalescent COVID-19. Each CDR3 is given with its conserved first and last residue. The D gene is left open where the match is weak. Size is omitted from some rows. Given values are once, few, many or a class for expanded clones.

14	TRBD1	TRBV7-8	TRBJ2-5	.	CASSLVDRVETQYF	TGTGCCAGCAGCTTAGTCGACAGGGTTGAGACCCAGTACTTC
16	.	TRBV7-9	TRBJ2-1	.	CASSPRDKLSYNEQFF	TGTGCCAGCAGCCCCAGGGACAAACTCTCCTACAATGAGCAGTTCTTC
16	.	TRBV20-1	TRBJ2-5	.	CSASSIRGALQETQYF	TGCAGTGCTAGTTCTATCCGGGGGGCGCTGCAAGAGACCCAGTACTTC
14	TRBD1	TRBV6-2/TRBV6-3	TRBJ1-1	.	CASSYGTGNTEAFF	TGTGCCAGCAGTTACGGGACAGGGAACACTGAAGCTTTCTTT
15	.	TRBV3-1/TRBV3-2	TRBJ1-2	few	CASSQVRTAYYGYTF	TGTGCCAGCAGCCAAGTTCGCACAGCCTACTATGGCTACACCTTC
15	.	TRBV5-1	TRBJ2-2	.	CASSFQGFISGELFF	TGCGCCAGCAGCTTTCAGGGTTTCATATCCGGGGAGCTGTTTTTT
18	TRBD1	TRBV3-1/TRBV3-2	TRBJ1-6	.	CASSPVPGQGLGNSPLHF	TGTGCCAGCAGCCCAGTCCCGGGACAGGGACTGGGTAATTCACCCCTCCACTTT
12	TRBD1	TRBV29-1	TRBJ1-1	.	CAGTVYYTEAFF	TGCGCCGGGACAGTTTACTACACTGAAGCTTTCTTT
18	TRBD1	TRBV7-9	TRBJ1-2	.	CASSLETDRGLINYGYTF	TGTGCCAGCAGCCTCGAGACGGACAGGGGACTAATTAACTATGGCTACACCTTC
15	.	TRBV7-8	TRBJ1-5	.	CASSFRRGPGQPQHF	TGTGCCAGCAGCTTTCGGCGGGGGCCGGGTCAGCCCCAGCATTTT
16	.	TRBV19	TRBJ1-1	few	CASRHAPQYLNTEAFF	TGTGCCAGTAGACACGCCCCCCAATATCTGAACACTGAAGCTTTCTTT
17	TRBD2	TRBV9	TRBJ2-3	.	CASSVGEAGVPTDTQYF	TGTGCCAGCAGCGTAGGCGAAGCGGGGGTCCCCACAGATACGCAGTATTTT
16	.	TRBV7-2	TRBJ2-5	.	CASSLRGRQYQETQYF	TGTGCCAGCAGCTTAAGAGGGCGTCAGTATCAAGAGACCCAGTACTTC
14	TRBD2	TRBV11-2	TRBJ2-1	.	CASSLAGSYNEQFF	TGTGCCAGCAGCCTAGCGGGCTCCTACAATGAGCAGTTCTTC
16	.	TRBV5-4	TRBJ1-1	.	CASSPGKHRMNTEAFF	TGTGCCAGCAGCCCCGGTAAGCACAGGATGAACACTGAAGCTTTCTTT
13	.	TRBV3-1/TRBV3-2	TRBJ1-3	.	CASSSISGNTIYF	TGTGCCAGCAGTTCCATCTCTGGAAACACCATATATTTT
15	TRBD1	TRBV27	TRBJ1-1	.	CASSLSTGGGTEAFF	TGTGCCAGCAGTTTATCGACAGGGGGCGGTACTGAAGCTTTCTTT
18	TRBD1	TRBV5-5	TRBJ1-1	.	CASSRDRGRAAMNTEAFF	TGTGCCAGCAGCCGGGACAGGGGGCGGGCTGCAATGAACACTGAAGCTTTCTTT
13	.	TRBV2	TRBJ2-1	.	CASRRTRINEQFF	TGTGCCAGCAGGAGGACTCGGATCAATGAGCAGTTCTTC
16	TRBD2	TRBV5-1	TRBJ2-5	.	CASSLGLAGGHETQYF	TGCGCCAGCAGCTTGGGACTAGCGGGAGGCCATGAGACCCAGTACTTC
17	TRBD2	TRBV3-1/TRBV3-2	TRBJ2-1	.	CASSQPALAGADNEQFF	TGTGCCAGCAGCCAACCCGCGCTAGCGGGGGCCGACAATGAGCAGTTCTTC
15	TRBD1	TRBV10-1	TRBJ2-5	once	CASYRRGDRGETQYF	TGCGCCAGCTATAGACGGGGGGACAGGGGAGAGACCCAGTACTTC
15	.	TRBV28	TRBJ1-4	.	CASSMRTVTGEKLFF	TGTGCCAGCAGTATGAGGACAGTTACGGGCGAAAAACTGTTTTTT
15	.	TRBV7-9	TRBJ1-3	.	CASSLTGISGNTIYF	TGTGCCAGCAGCTTAACCGGGATCTCTGGAAACACCATATATTTT
15	.	TRBV19	TRBJ2-4	once	CASMGEELGKNIQYF	TGTGCCAGTATGGGGGAGGAGTTAGGCAAAAACATTCAGTACTTC
14	.	TRBV5-6	TRBJ1-2	few	CASSLWGGHYGYTF	TGTGCCAGCAGCTTGTGGGGCGGCCACTATGGCTACACCTTC
15	.	TRBV14	TRBJ1-1	.	CASSRLTELNTEAFF	TGTGCCAGCAGCCGACTAACAGAATTAAACACTGAAGCTTTCTTT
15	.	TRBV11-2	TRBJ1-1	.	CASSRSTGGRTEAFF	TGTGCCAGCAGCCGATCGACGGGGGGTAGGACTGAAGCTTTCTTT
16	TRBD2	TRBV5-1	TRBJ2-3	once	CASSSVVAGGTDTQYF	TGCGCCAGCAGCTCGGTAGTAGCGGGGGGCACAGATACGCAGTATTTT
16	TRBD1	TRBV28	TRBJ2-3	.	CASRLGTGGLTDTQYF	TGTGCCAGCAGGCTGGGGACAGGGGGCCTGACAGATACGCAGTATTTT
16	TRBD1	TRBV18	TRBJ2-3	.	CASSEGTGGGTDTQYF	TGTGCCAGCTCAGAAGGGACAGGGGGCGGCACAGATACGCAGTATTTT
15	TRBD1	TRBV6-5	TRBJ2-5	.	CASSPGTGVLETQYF	TGTGCCAGCAGCCCAGGGACAGGGGTTCTAGAGACCCAGTACTTC
15	TRBD1	TRBV25-1	TRBJ2-2	.	CASGQGAKNTGELFF	TGTGCCAGTGGACAGGGGGCGAAGAACACCGGGGAGCTGTTTTTT
12	.	TRBV12-5	TRBJ1-1	few	CASGYSATEAFF	TGTGCTAGTGGGTATAGCGCCACTGAAGCTTTCTTT
14	.	TRBV6-5	TRBJ1-1	.	CASRWVTRDTEAFF	TGTGCCAGCAGATGGGTGACGAGGGACACTGAAGCTTTCTTT
16	TRBD1	TRBV27	TRBJ1-2	.	CASSSRTGSLNYGYTF	TGTGCCAGCAGTTCACGGACAGGCAGCCTTAACTATGGCTACACCTTC
17	.	TRBV4-3	TRBJ2-2	.	CASSQDRLALNTGELFF	TGCGCCAGCAGCCAAGATCGGCTAGCTTTAAACACCGGGGAGCTGTTTTTT
18	TRBD1	TRBV7-2	TRBJ1-5	.	CASSIRVSGTGFSQPQHF	TGTGCCAGCAGCATTAGAGTATCCGGGACAGGGTTCAGTCAGCCCCAGCATTTT
15	TRBD2	TRBV6-5	TRBJ2-5	.	CASSYSTPGRETQYF	TGTGCCAGCAGTTACTCAACTCCCGGGAGGGAGACCCAGTACTTC
17	.	TRBV27	TRBJ2-3	.	CASSSPPGGAFTDTQYF	TGTGCCAGCAGTTCACCCCCCGGCGGAGCCTTCACAGATACGCAGTATTTT
14	TRBD1	TRBV5-1	TRBJ1-1	.	CASKTGGTNTEAFF	TGCGCCAGCAAAACAGGGGGCACGAACACTGAAGCTTTCTTT
15	TRBD1	TRBV19	TRBJ1-4	.	CASMTGDSTNEKLFF	TGTGCCAGTATGACAGGGGATTCAACTAATGAAAAACTGTTTTTT
15	.	TRBV6-2/TRBV6-3	TRBJ1-5	.	CASSRQDFVNQPQHF	TGTGCCAGCAGCCGACAGGACTTCGTCAATCAGCCCCAGCATTTT
13	TRBD1	TRBV10-2	TRBJ1-1	.	CASSVTGGTEAFF	TGCGCCAGCAGTGTTACAGGGGGCACTGAAGCTTTCTTT
13	.	TRBV24-1	TRBJ1-1	.	CATESTTGSEAFF	TGTGCCACCGAAAGCACCACAGGGTCCGAAGCTTTCTTT
15	TRBD2	TRBV3-1/TRBV3-2	TRBJ2-2	.	CASSHGTRGTGELFF	TGTGCCAGCAGCCATGGGACTAGAGGCACCGGGGAGCTGTTTTTT